These 16 T cell receptor beta chains came from one sample sequenced in a study of blood T cell repertoires in COVID-19 (dated by TCRdb to about 2020). Library generation was performed with the immunoSEQ multiplex PCR assay. Not all clones reach the TCRdb copy of this immuneACCESS table, which keeps in-frame sequences only. Checked studies attribute under half of the gap to unresolved V genes and leave the rest unexplained. Present in this sample are a few hundred thousand clones, roughly 86% of which were seen just once. The leading ten clones occupy just under 9% of the sample. Sequenced: PBMCs or T cells enriched from blood (not recorded which). The source of these receptors is a woman aged 18-29 years who had recovered from COVID-19.

The chain couples TRBV4-3 to TRBJ2-2; no clear D. Per the germline V gene, CDR1 is LGHNA and CDR2 is YSLEER. The CDR3 is 17 amino acids. V lost 0 bases and J lost 4, with 15 bases in between. The DNA of the CDR3 is TGCGCCAGCAGCCAAGATAGCTCTTTTCCGGGCACCGGGGAGCTGTTTTTT. This encodes CASSQDSSFPGTGELFF.

This chain joins TRBV20-1 and TRBJ2-3; the D is unclear. CDR1 and CDR2 (germline): DFQATT, SNEGSKA (reference sequence). The CDR3 loop spans 13 amino acids. Trimming left V 3 bases short and J 6 bases short, with 13 bases between. The DNA for the CDR3 is TGCAGTGCTAGTTATCAGGTGGCGGATACGCAGTATTTT. Amino acids: CSASYQVADTQYF.

Only a few counts were recorded for this clone. This chain joins TRBV28 and TRBJ1-5; D is perhaps TRBD1 (6 bases). The CDR3 contains 19 residues. Looked up from germline, CDR1 is MDHEN and CDR2 is SYDVKM. V was shortened by 8 bases and J by 1 base, with 27 bases between the two germline ends. CDR3 nucleotides: TGTGCCAGCGAACAAACCTGGACTAGACAGGCCTGGAGCAATCAGCCCCAGCATTTT. Its protein is CASEQTWTRQAWSNQPQHF.

The genes are TRBV18 and TRBJ1-1, with D possibly matching TRBD1 (6 bases). Germline CDR1 KGHSH, CDR2 LQKENI. V was shortened by 8 bases and J by 0 bases, with 10 bases between the two germline ends. The CDR3 is made up of 13 amino acids. The CDR3 DNA sequence: TGTGCCAGCGCGGACAGTATGAACACTGAAGCTTTCTTT. Translated, it gives CASADSMNTEAFF.

V gene TRBV6-1 combines with J gene TRBJ2-7, with D maybe TRBD1 (5 bases). The germline V gene encodes CDR1 MNHNS and CDR2 SASEGT. There are 15 residues in the CDR3. V lost 0 bases and J lost 2, with 11 bases in between. CDR3 sequence (DNA): TGTGCCAGCAGTGAAGCGGGTACAGGAGCCTACGAGCAGTACTTC. Protein: CASSEAGTGAYEQYF.

The rearrangement uses TRBV24-1 and TRBJ2-7; D possibly corresponds to TRBD1 (5 bases). The CDR3 length is 14 residues. Germline CDR1 KGHDR, CDR2 SFDVKD. The V gene lost 3 bases and the J gene lost 2 bases, with 10 bases spanning the gap. CDR3 coding DNA: TGTGCCACCAGTGATAACGACAGACCCTACGAGCAGTACTTC. Translated: CATSDNDRPYEQYF.

The chain carries TRBV7-9 and TRBJ1-4; no clear D gene. The V end lost 1 base, the J end lost 7 bases, and 10 bases lay between the germline ends. This CDR3 spans 14 amino acids. Germline lookup yields CDR1 SEHNR and CDR2 FQNEAQ (reference sequence). This chain's CDR3 is CASSLDGRGEKLFF. DNA of the CDR3: TGTGCCAGCAGCTTAGATGGGCGGGGTGAAAAACTGTTTTTT.

The V gene is TRBV2, the J gene TRBJ2-7; 7 bases align to TRBD2. The CDR3 extends over 15 amino acids. CDR1 and CDR2 (germline): SNHLY, FYNNEI. V trimming: 3 bases; J trimming: 5 bases; junction bases outside the gene matches: 10. The chain's CDR3 is CASSDTSSGWNEQYF. The CDR3 nucleotides are TGTGCCAGCAGTGATACGAGTAGCGGGTGGAACGAGCAGTACTTC.

The chain has TRBV18 and TRBJ1-1; the D gene is possibly TRBD1 (6 bases). Trimming stripped 5 bases from V and 3 bases from J, with 10 bases between. This CDR3 has 13 residues. The germline gives CDR1 KGHSH, CDR2 LQKENI. The CDR3 DNA reads TGTGCCAGCTCAGCTAAGGGGGACACTGAAGCTTTCTTT. Encoded protein: CASSAKGDTEAFF.

The chain links TRBV5-1 to TRBJ2-2, with D possibly matching TRBD1 (7 bases). Germline-derived CDR1 and CDR2 are SGHRS and YFSETQ. The CDR3 runs to 15 residues. With 4 bases removed from V and 5 bases from J, the gap between germline ends came to 15 bases. The CDR3 coding sequence is TGCGCCAGCAGCGTGAGACAGGGAGGAACCGGGGAGCTGTTTTTT. This sequence encodes CASSVRQGGTGELFF.

This clone was seen only a few times. The CDR3 spells CASSVGQLNSPLHF. The CDR3 coding sequence is TGTGCCAGCAGCGTGGGACAGCTTAATTCACCCCTCCACTTT. The chain combines TRBV9 with TRBJ1-6; TRBD1 matches at 7 bases. The germline V gene has CDR1 SGDLS and CDR2 YYNGEE. This CDR3 region has 14 residues. V lost 2 bases and J lost 6; bases outside the gene matches: 2.

This rearrangement joins TRBV5-1 to TRBJ2-6; tentative D call: TRBD2 (5 bases). V was pared by 4 bases and J by 0 bases, with 8 bases between. The CDR3 spans 15 residues. Germline loops: CDR1 SGHRS, CDR2 YFSETQ. The CDR3 sequence: CASSREGSGANVLTF. The DNA for the CDR3 is TGCGCCAGCAGCCGTGAGGGCTCTGGGGCCAACGTCCTGACTTTC.

The rearrangement joins TRBV5-6 to TRBJ1-2, with D perhaps matching TRBD1 (5 bases). The V gene lost 5 bases and the J gene lost 2 bases, with 13 bases spanning the gap. The CDR3 totals 14 residues. Germline CDR1 is SGHDT and CDR2 is YYEEEE. The CDR3 DNA reads as TGTGCCAGCAGTCGGGACGCGGGGAACTATGGCTACACCTTC. This codes for CASSRDAGNYGYTF. The whole variable domain, remainder taken from reference TRBV5-6 and TRBJ1-2, is DAGVTQSPTHLIKTRGQQVTLRCSPKSGHDTVSWYQQALGQGPQFIFQYYEEEERQRGNFPDRFSGHQFPNYSSELNVNALLLGDSALYLCASSRDAGNYGYTFGSGTRLTVV.

The V gene is TRBV5-4, the J gene TRBJ2-1; 12 nucleotides match TRBD2. This CDR3 is 15 amino acids long. Trimming cost V 3 bases and J 6 bases; bases outside gene matches: 4. The germline gives CDR1 SGHNT, CDR2 YYREEE (reference sequence). CDR3 in amino acids: CASSWPGLAGNEQFF. CDR3 DNA sequence: TGTGCCAGCAGCTGGCCGGGACTAGCGGGCAATGAGCAGTTCTTC. The whole variable domain, filled in from reference TRBV5-4 and TRBJ2-1, reads ETGVTQSPTHLIKTRGQQVTLRCSSQSGHNTVSWYQQALGQGPQFIFQYYREEENGRGNFPPRFSGLQFPNYSSELNVNALELDDSALYLCASSWPGLAGNEQFFGPGTRLTVL.

V usage is TRBV4-1 and J usage is TRBJ2-1; D call uncertain. The CDR3 is made up of 16 amino acids. V gave up 5 bases and J gave up 0 bases, with 14 bases separating them. Germline loops: CDR1 MGHRA, CDR2 YSYEKL. DNA of the CDR3: TGCGCCAGCAGCTCAACTCCCCTGAGCTCCTACAATGAGCAGTTCTTC. It translates to CASSSTPLSSYNEQFF.

This rearrangement joins TRBV5-1 to TRBJ2-7, with TRBD2 matching 13 bases. The CDR3 extends over 17 amino acids. The V gene's germline CDR1 is SGHRS and CDR2 YFSETQ. The V segment lost 3 bases and the J segment 5 bases; nucleotides outside the gene matches: 11. The CDR3 is CASSYRTSGGIAHEQYF. CDR3 DNA: TGCGCCAGCAGCTACAGGACTAGCGGGGGTATCGCCCACGAGCAGTACTTC.